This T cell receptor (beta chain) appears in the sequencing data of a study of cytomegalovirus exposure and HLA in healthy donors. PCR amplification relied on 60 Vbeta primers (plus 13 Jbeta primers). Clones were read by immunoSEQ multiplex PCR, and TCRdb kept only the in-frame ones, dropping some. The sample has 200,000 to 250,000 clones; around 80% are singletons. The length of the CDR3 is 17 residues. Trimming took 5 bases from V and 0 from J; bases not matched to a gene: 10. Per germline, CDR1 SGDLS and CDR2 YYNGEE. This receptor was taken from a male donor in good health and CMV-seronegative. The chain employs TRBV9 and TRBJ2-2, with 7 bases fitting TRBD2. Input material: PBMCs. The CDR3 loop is CASRGGRGGTNTGELFF. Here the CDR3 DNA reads TGTGCCAGCAGGGGGGGTCGCGGGGGAACGAACACCGGGGAGCTGTTTTTT. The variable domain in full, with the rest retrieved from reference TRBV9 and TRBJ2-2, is DSGVTQTPKHLITATGQRVTLRCSPRSGDLSVYWYQQSLDQGLQFLIQYYNGEERAKGNILERFSAQQFPDLHSELNLSSLELGDSALYFCASRGGRGGTNTGELFFGEGSRLTVL.